This T cell receptor beta chain was retrieved from a study of OX40 agonist ivuxolimab in advanced cancers. The method was immunoSEQ multiplex PCR; TCRdb's version includes in-frame clones alone and lacks a portion of them. In the table there are tens of thousands of clones, roughly 86% of which are singletons. V lost 5 bases and J lost 8; bases outside the gene matches: 9. The CDR3 extends over 16 amino acids. Per the germline V gene, CDR1 is SGHAT and CDR2 is FQDESV (reference sequence). The sequenced sample was CD4+ or CD8+ T cells sorted from blood, obtained in a trial of the OX40 agonist ivuxolimab. The clonotype comes from an adult with an advanced solid tumor such as melanoma, head and neck, liver or kidney cancer. This chain joins TRBV11-1 and TRBJ2-1; 13 bases are a match to TRBD2. The CDR3 here is CASSGQTSGRWDEQFF. In DNA, the CDR3 is TGTGCCAGCAGCGGTCAGACTAGCGGGAGGTGGGATGAGCAGTTCTTC.